A selection of T cell receptor beta chains follows, all from one sample in a study of CD8 T cells in Susac syndrome. TCRdb re-analysed the immunoSEQ multiplex PCR reads in MiXCR, keeping a single row per CDR3 protein. The repertoire consists of approximately 270,000 distinct CDR3 sequences, with just over 90% occurring once and the leading ten covering 0.055% to 0.075%. What was sequenced was CD4+ T cells from PBMCs. These receptors were taken from a human donor with multiple sclerosis. CDR3s include the opening cysteine and the closing phenylalanine or tryptophan. Fields, in order: clone size, D gene, V gene, J gene, CDR3 DNA, CDR3 protein. D genes are given only for firm matches. Not every row has a clone size; where given, it reads once, few, many or a size class.

size: .
D: .
V: TRBV29-1
J: TRBJ1-2
DNA: TGCAGCGTTGATACAGGAGCGGTCTATGGCTACACCTTC
CDR3: CSVDTGAVYGYTF

size: once
D: .
V: TRBV7-9
J: TRBJ1-2
DNA: TGTGCCAGCAGCCGACCGGGGACTGGCTACACCTTC
CDR3: CASSRPGTGYTF

size: .
D: .
V: TRBV7-3
J: TRBJ2-2
DNA: TGTGCCAGCAGCTCCTTTTCAACCGGGGAGCTGTTTTTT
CDR3: CASSSFSTGELFF

size: .
D: TRBD1
V: TRBV30
J: TRBJ2-7
DNA: TGTGCCTGGTTTAAAATCAGGGGGTCCTCCTACGAGCAGTACTTC
CDR3: CAWFKIRGSSYEQYF

size: .
D: .
V: TRBV6-2/TRBV6-3
J: TRBJ2-7
DNA: TGTGCCAGCATCGGGGCGGGATTCTACGAGCAGTACTTC
CDR3: CASIGAGFYEQYF

size: .
D: .
V: TRBV5-1
J: TRBJ2-7
DNA: TGCGCCAGCAGCTTGGCCGGGACGGTTCCAGGCGAGCAGTACTTC
CDR3: CASSLAGTVPGEQYF

size: .
D: TRBD1
V: TRBV2
J: TRBJ2-2
DNA: TGTGCCAGAAAACTGGGACAGGACGAGACCGGGGAGCTGTTTTTT
CDR3: CARKLGQDETGELFF

size: .
D: .
V: TRBV14
J: TRBJ1-3
DNA: TGTGCCAGCAGCCAAGATTACGGCTCTGGAAACACCATATATTTT
CDR3: CASSQDYGSGNTIYF

size: .
D: TRBD2
V: TRBV9
J: TRBJ2-1
DNA: TGTGCCAGCAGCGATAGCGGGGGGGCCCACAATGAGCAGTTCTTC
CDR3: CASSDSGGAHNEQFF

size: .
D: .
V: TRBV20-1
J: TRBJ1-4
DNA: TGCAGTGCCGCAGCGGGGGGTGGGGCGGCTAATGAAAAACTGTTTTTT
CDR3: CSAAAGGGAANEKLFF

size: .
D: .
V: TRBV6-5
J: TRBJ1-1
DNA: TGTGCCAGCAGTTACTCGACAGGGAACACTGAAGCTTTCTTT
CDR3: CASSYSTGNTEAFF

size: .
D: TRBD1
V: TRBV19
J: TRBJ1-5
DNA: TGTGCCAGTAGAAAGGTGGGGCCAGGGACAGACCTTCATAGCAATCAGCCCCAGCATTTT
CDR3: CASRKVGPGTDLHSNQPQHF

size: .
D: .
V: TRBV27
J: TRBJ1-6
DNA: TGTGCCAGCAGTAACCGGGAGGATTCACCCCTCCACTTT
CDR3: CASSNREDSPLHF

size: few
D: .
V: TRBV11-2
J: TRBJ2-5
DNA: TGTGCCAGCAGCCCCGGCCACCAAGAGACCCAGTACTTC
CDR3: CASSPGHQETQYF

size: .
D: .
V: TRBV5-1
J: TRBJ2-2
DNA: TGCGCCAGCAGCGCCCCGAGGGATCGGTACACCGGGGAGCTGTTTTTT
CDR3: CASSAPRDRYTGELFF

size: .
D: .
V: TRBV6-1
J: TRBJ1-2
DNA: TGTGCCAGCGGCCGGTGGCAGACGGATGGCTACACCTTC
CDR3: CASGRWQTDGYTF

size: once
D: .
V: TRBV18
J: TRBJ2-5
DNA: TGTGCCAGCTCACCACGTCAGGGATACGAGACCCAGTACTTC
CDR3: CASSPRQGYETQYF

size: .
D: .
V: TRBV18
J: TRBJ1-1
DNA: TGTGCCAGCTCACTCAATGACAGAGGAGACACTGAAGCTTTCTTT
CDR3: CASSLNDRGDTEAFF

size: .
D: .
V: TRBV24-1
J: TRBJ2-3
DNA: TGTGCCGTGGAGGAGTGGGATACGCAGTATTTT
CDR3: CAVEEWDTQYF

size: .
D: .
V: TRBV28
J: TRBJ1-1
DNA: TGTGCCAGCATCCTTGGGGGGACTGAAGCTTTCTTT
CDR3: CASILGGTEAFF

size: .
D: .
V: TRBV24-1
J: TRBJ2-3
DNA: TGTGCCACCAGTGATTTCCCGGGGGCTAACACAGATACGCAGTATTTT
CDR3: CATSDFPGANTDTQYF

size: .
D: .
V: TRBV5-4
J: TRBJ2-1
DNA: TGTGCCAGCAGCCCCGGAATGGACAATGAGCAGTTCTTC
CDR3: CASSPGMDNEQFF

size: .
D: .
V: TRBV7-3
J: TRBJ2-3
DNA: TGTGCCAGCAGTCCATCTAGGGCGGCAGATACGCAGTATTTT
CDR3: CASSPSRAADTQYF

size: .
D: .
V: TRBV2
J: TRBJ2-5
DNA: TGTGCCAGCCTCCAGGTAGAGACCCAGTACTTC
CDR3: CASLQVETQYF

size: .
D: TRBD1
V: TRBV30
J: TRBJ1-4
DNA: TGTGCCTGGAACAGGGGGGAAAAACTGTTTTTT
CDR3: CAWNRGEKLFF

size: .
D: .
V: TRBV6-5
J: TRBJ2-5
DNA: TGTGCCAGCAGTTATCCAGGGACTCAAGAGACCCAGTACTTC
CDR3: CASSYPGTQETQYF

size: .
D: .
V: TRBV3-1
J: TRBJ1-2
DNA: TGTGCCAGCAGCCAAGTGGCGGGCCCGAACTATGGCTACACCTTC
CDR3: CASSQVAGPNYGYTF

size: .
D: TRBD2
V: TRBV5-1
J: TRBJ2-1
DNA: TGCGCCAGCAGCACCGGACTAGCCCAGGAGCAGTTCTTC
CDR3: CASSTGLAQEQFF

size: .
D: .
V: TRBV11-1
J: TRBJ2-6
DNA: TGTGCCAGCAGCTTAGCGGGGCAGAGGCCATATATAATCTCTGGGGCCAACGTCCTGACTTTC
CDR3: CASSLAGQRPYIISGANVLTF

size: .
D: .
V: TRBV24-1
J: TRBJ2-5
DNA: TGTGCCACCAGTCTCACTAGCATGGGGGAGACCCAGTACTTC
CDR3: CATSLTSMGETQYF

size: .
D: .
V: TRBV12-5
J: TRBJ2-5
DNA: TGTGCTAGTGGAACCTCCAGGCAGGAGACCCAGTACTTC
CDR3: CASGTSRQETQYF

size: .
D: .
V: TRBV2
J: TRBJ2-1
DNA: TGTGCCAGCAGTCTCGGACTTGACAATGAGCAGTTCTTC
CDR3: CASSLGLDNEQFF

size: few
D: .
V: TRBV11-2
J: TRBJ2-2
DNA: TGTGCCAGCAGCTTAGGGGGCCTCGCGAACACCGGGGAGCTGTTTTTT
CDR3: CASSLGGLANTGELFF

size: .
D: .
V: TRBV5-6
J: TRBJ1-2
DNA: TGTGCCAGCAGCAACACAGGGACCCATGGCTACACCTTC
CDR3: CASSNTGTHGYTF

size: .
D: TRBD1
V: TRBV5-1
J: TRBJ2-2
DNA: TGCGCCAGCAGCGCCAGGACAGGGTCCGGGGAGCTGTTTTTT
CDR3: CASSARTGSGELFF

size: .
D: .
V: TRBV3-1
J: TRBJ2-5
DNA: TGTGCCAGCAGCCAAAGACTAGATGGGGAGACCCAGTACTTC
CDR3: CASSQRLDGETQYF

size: .
D: .
V: TRBV29-1
J: TRBJ2-3
DNA: TGCAGCGTTGGTATGGGCGGGGAGCGCACAGATACGCAGTATTTT
CDR3: CSVGMGGERTDTQYF

size: once
D: TRBD2
V: TRBV20-1
J: TRBJ2-3
DNA: TGCAGTGCTAGTGTGCTAGCGGGAGACCCCACAGATACGCAGTATTTT
CDR3: CSASVLAGDPTDTQYF

size: .
D: TRBD1
V: TRBV20-1
J: TRBJ1-2
DNA: TGCAGTGCTAGAGACCGGACAGGGTCTGGCTACACCTTC
CDR3: CSARDRTGSGYTF

size: .
D: .
V: TRBV7-2
J: TRBJ1-5
DNA: TGTGCCAGCAGCACCTCCGGGACACTACTCCAGCATTTT
CDR3: CASSTSGTLLQHF

size: .
D: .
V: TRBV9
J: TRBJ2-3
DNA: TGTGCCAGCAGCGTATATAGGGATCTAAGCACAGATACGCAGTATTTT
CDR3: CASSVYRDLSTDTQYF